Reported below is one TCR beta chain. Researchers ran the PCR with 60 Vbeta and 13 Jbeta primers. Generated by immunoSEQ multiplex PCR, the TCRdb table keeps only in-frame clones and is missing some. The profile shows 150,000 to 200,000 clones, 65% to 80% of them singletons. The record originates from a study of cytomegalovirus exposure and HLA in healthy donors. The ends were cut back, 5 bases at V and 6 bases at J, with 17 bases in the middle. In germline, CDR1 is WNHNN, CDR2 SYGVQD (reference sequence). CDR3 length: 14 amino acids. Sequences were obtained from PBMCs. The receptor comes from a man aged 35-49 years in good health and CMV-seronegative. The chain links TRBV10-1 to TRBJ2-7, with D tentatively TRBD1 (5 bases). Here the CDR3 DNA reads TGCGCCAGCAGTTTTGGACAAAAAGGAAGCGAGCAGTACTTC. Protein: CASSFGQKGSEQYF.